Each of the 10 T cell receptor beta chains below was sequenced from the same sample in a study of blood T cells in healthy people across ages. A second PCR, run for about 7 to 11 cycles, used a sample-barcoded 5' primer plus a J-beta primer mix. TCRdb itself ran the 5' RACE reads through MiXCR, one entry per CDR3 protein. The sample has some 920,000 distinct CDR3 sequences, roughly 47% seen once. Sequencing was performed on blood. Receptor source: a woman aged 60-70 years in good health.

The chain combines TRBV27 with TRBJ2-1, with a tentative D call TRBD2 (6 bases). Germline V lookup: CDR1 MNHEY, CDR2 SMNVEV (reference sequence). The CDR3 is 13 residues long. Trimming cost V 5 bases and J 15 bases, with 20 bases left between them. Written as DNA, the CDR3 is TGTGCCAGCAGTCCCTACGGGGGACCCGGCGGGTTCTTC. Amino acids: CASSPYGGPGGFF.

V gene TRBV7-9 combines with J gene TRBJ2-7, with D unresolved. Germline-derived CDR1 and CDR2 are SEHNR and FQNEAQ (reference sequence). This CDR3 is built from 14 residues. Trimming shortened V by 4 bases and J by 2 bases, and 12 bases separated the two germline ends. The CDR3 protein is CASSWPRGTYEQYF. The CDR3 nucleotides are TGTGCCAGCAGCTGGCCTCGCGGAACCTACGAGCAGTACTTC.

This clonotype was counted a few times. CDR3: CASSLDSMNTEAFF. CDR3 DNA sequence: TGTGCCAGCAGCCTCGACAGCATGAACACTGAAGCTTTCTTT. The J gene is TRBJ1-1, the V gene TRBV3-1, with D possibly matching TRBD1 (5 bases). CDR1 LGHDT and CDR2 YNNKEL come from the germline V gene (reference sequence). Trimming pared 4 bases from V and 0 bases from J, leaving 9 bases between. This CDR3 is built from 14 residues.

The V gene is TRBV6-6, the J gene TRBJ2-7; 7 bases are shared with TRBD1. The CDR3 is 14 residues long. The germline V gene has CDR1 MNHNY and CDR2 SVGAGI (reference sequence). V was clipped by 6 bases and J by 4 bases; unmatched bases: 9. The CDR3 region has the DNA TGTGCCAGCAGCCGTGACAGGGACATTTACGAGCAGTACTTC. Translating it yields CASSRDRDIYEQYF.

This clonotype was seen a handful of times. V is TRBV29-1 and J is TRBJ2-7, with TRBD1 identical over 7 bases. Germline CDR1 reads SQVTM; CDR2 reads ANQGSEA. V was pared by 5 bases and J by 2 bases, with 6 bases of the junction left unmatched. This CDR3 region has 13 residues. The CDR3 sequence is CSVKSGGPYEQYF. CDR3 coding DNA: TGCAGCGTTAAATCAGGGGGTCCCTACGAGCAGTACTTC.

As for this clonotype: No conserved phenylalanine or tryptophan is present at the end of the CDR3, so a read error is the likely explanation. The chain recombines TRBV7-2 with TRBJ1-2, with TRBD1 matching over 8 bases. The germline V gene encodes CDR1 SGHTA and CDR2 FQGNSA. The CDR3 runs to 14 residues. V shed 6 bases, J shed 5 bases, and the junction held 8 bases outside the gene matches. CDR3 sequence reads: CASRLMDREYGYTS. In DNA form, the CDR3 reads TGTGCCAGCAGACTCATGGACAGGGAGTATGGCTACACCTCC.

The chain links TRBV11-2 to TRBJ2-1; a weak D match, TRBD2 (5 bases). Per the germline V gene, CDR1 is SGHAT and CDR2 is FQNNGV. Trimming stripped 3 bases from V and 7 bases from J, with 10 bases between. The CDR3 contains 13 residues. CDR3 bases: TGTGCCAGCAGCTTTTTGAGGGCTAATGAGCAGTTCTTC. Its translation: CASSFLRANEQFF.

Many counts were recorded for this clonotype. The chain joins TRBV7-3 to TRBJ2-5; TRBD2 agrees at 10 bases. Looked up from germline, CDR1 is SGHTA and CDR2 is FQGTGA. V trimming: 5 bases; J trimming: 5 bases; junction bases outside the gene matches: 5. This CDR3 contains 14 residues. CDR3 region: CASSLLAGSETQYF. Written as DNA, the CDR3 is TGTGCCAGCAGCCTACTAGCGGGGAGCGAGACCCAGTACTTC.

This clonotype has more than one count but fewer than ten. The CDR3 DNA reads as TGTGCCACCAGCATGGGATTGAACACTGAAGCTTTCTTT. Its translation is CATSMGLNTEAFF. The J gene is TRBJ1-1, the V gene TRBV15; no firm D call. Per germline, CDR1 LNHNV and CDR2 YYDKDF (reference sequence). Trimming shortened V by 4 bases and J by 0 bases, and 6 bases separated the two germline ends. This CDR3 is built from 13 residues. The entire variable domain, with the rest obtained from reference TRBV15 and TRBJ1-1, is as follows: DAMVIQNPRYQVTQFGKPVTLSCSQTLNHNVMYWYQQKSSQAPKLLFHYYDKDFNNEADTPDNFQSRRPNTSFCFLDIRSPGLGDTAMYLCATSMGLNTEAFFGQGTRLTVV.

This sequence joins TRBV28 and TRBJ2-6; D is unresolved. Per germline, CDR1 MDHEN and CDR2 SYDVKM. Trimming left V 6 bases short and J 2 bases short, with 14 bases between. This CDR3 contains 16 residues. The CDR3 bases are TGTGCCAGCAGATTTTCCCTCCGGGCTGGGGCCAACGTCCTGACTTTC. Its protein product is CASRFSLRAGANVLTF.